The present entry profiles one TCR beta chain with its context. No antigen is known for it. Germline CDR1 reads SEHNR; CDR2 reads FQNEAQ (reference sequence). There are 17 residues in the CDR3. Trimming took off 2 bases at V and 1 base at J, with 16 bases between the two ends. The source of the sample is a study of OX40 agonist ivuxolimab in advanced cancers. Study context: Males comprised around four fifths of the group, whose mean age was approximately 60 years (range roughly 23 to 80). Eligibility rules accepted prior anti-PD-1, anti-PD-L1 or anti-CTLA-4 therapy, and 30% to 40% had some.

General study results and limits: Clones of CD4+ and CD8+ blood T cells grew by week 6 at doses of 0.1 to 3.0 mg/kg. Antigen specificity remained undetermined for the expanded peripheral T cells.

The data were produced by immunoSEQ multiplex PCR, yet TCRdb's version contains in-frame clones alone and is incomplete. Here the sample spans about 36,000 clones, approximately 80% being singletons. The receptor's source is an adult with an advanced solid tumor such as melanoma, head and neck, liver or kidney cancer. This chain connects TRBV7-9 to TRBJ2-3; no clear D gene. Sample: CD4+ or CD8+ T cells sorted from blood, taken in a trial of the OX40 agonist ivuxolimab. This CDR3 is CASSLSPGPTRTDTQYF. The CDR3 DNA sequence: TGTGCCAGCAGCTTATCCCCCGGGCCTACCCGCACAGATACGCAGTATTTT.